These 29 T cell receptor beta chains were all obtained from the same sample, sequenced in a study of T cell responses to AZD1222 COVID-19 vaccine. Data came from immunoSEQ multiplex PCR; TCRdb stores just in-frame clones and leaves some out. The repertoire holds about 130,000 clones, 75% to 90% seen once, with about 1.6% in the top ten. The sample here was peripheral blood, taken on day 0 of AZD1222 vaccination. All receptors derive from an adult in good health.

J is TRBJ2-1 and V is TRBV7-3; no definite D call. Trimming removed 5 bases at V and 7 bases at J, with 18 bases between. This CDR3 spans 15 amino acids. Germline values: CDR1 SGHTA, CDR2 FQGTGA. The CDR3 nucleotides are TGTGCCAGCAGCCCCAATCCCCGGCAGAAGAATGAGCAGTTCTTC. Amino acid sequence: CASSPNPRQKNEQFF.

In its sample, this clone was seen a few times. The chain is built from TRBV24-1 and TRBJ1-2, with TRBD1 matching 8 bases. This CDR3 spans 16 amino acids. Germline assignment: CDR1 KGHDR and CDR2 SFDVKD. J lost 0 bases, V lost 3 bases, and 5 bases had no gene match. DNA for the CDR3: TGTGCCACCAGTGATAGACAGGGGACAACTAACTATGGCTACACCTTC. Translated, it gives CATSDRQGTTNYGYTF.

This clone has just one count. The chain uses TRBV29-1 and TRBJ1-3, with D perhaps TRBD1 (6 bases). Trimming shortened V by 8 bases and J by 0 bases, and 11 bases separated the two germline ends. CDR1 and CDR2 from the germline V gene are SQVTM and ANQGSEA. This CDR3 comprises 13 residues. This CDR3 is CSHTGLSGNTIYF. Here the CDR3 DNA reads TGCAGCCACACAGGGCTCTCTGGAAACACCATATATTTT. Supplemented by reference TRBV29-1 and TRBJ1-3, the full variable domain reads SAVISQKPSRDICQRGTSLTIQCQVDSQVTMMFWYRQQPGQSLTLIATANQGSEATYESGFVIDKFPISRPNLTFSTLTVSNMSPEDSSIYLCSHTGLSGNTIYFGEGSWLTVV.

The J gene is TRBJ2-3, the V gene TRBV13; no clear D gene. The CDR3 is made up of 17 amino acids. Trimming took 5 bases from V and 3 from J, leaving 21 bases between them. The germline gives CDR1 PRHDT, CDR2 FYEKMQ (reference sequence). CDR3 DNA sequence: TGTGCCAGCAGCCCCCGACTGGCCGTGCCTCGTACAGATACGCAGTATTTT. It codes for CASSPRLAVPRTDTQYF. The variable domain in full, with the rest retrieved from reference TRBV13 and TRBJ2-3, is AAGVIQSPRHLIKEKRETATLKCYPIPRHDTVYWYQQGPGQDPQFLISFYEKMQSDKGSIPDRFSAQQFSDYHSELNMSSLELGDSALYFCASSPRLAVPRTDTQYFGPGTRLTVL.

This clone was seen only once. The CDR3 sequence is CASSGEYSGSSYNEQFF. For the CDR3, the DNA is TGCGCCAGCAGCGGAGAGTATAGCGGGAGTTCCTACAATGAGCAGTTCTTC. This chain uses TRBV5-1 with TRBJ2-1; 9 bases are a match to TRBD2. The germline CDR1 and CDR2 sequences are SGHRS and YFSETQ. V lost 4 bases and J lost 1; bases outside the gene matches: 9. The CDR3 has 17 amino acids.

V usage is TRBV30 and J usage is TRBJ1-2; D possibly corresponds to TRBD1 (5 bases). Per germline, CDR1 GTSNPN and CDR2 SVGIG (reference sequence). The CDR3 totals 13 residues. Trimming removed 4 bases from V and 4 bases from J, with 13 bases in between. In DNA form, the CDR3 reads TGTGCCTGGAATAGACAGACCCTCTATGGCTACACCTTC. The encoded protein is CAWNRQTLYGYTF.

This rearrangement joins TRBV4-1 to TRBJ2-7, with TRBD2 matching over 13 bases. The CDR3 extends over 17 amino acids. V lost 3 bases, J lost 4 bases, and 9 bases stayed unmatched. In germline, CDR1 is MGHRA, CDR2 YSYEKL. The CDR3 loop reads CASSQAGTSGVSYEQYF. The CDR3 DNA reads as TGCGCCAGCAGCCAGGCCGGGACTAGCGGGGTATCTTACGAGCAGTACTTC.

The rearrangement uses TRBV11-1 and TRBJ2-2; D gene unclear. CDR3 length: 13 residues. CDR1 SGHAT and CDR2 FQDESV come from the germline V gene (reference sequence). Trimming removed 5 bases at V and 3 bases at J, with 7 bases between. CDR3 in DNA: TGTGCCAGCAGCATGCAGGACACCGGGGAGCTGTTTTTT. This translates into CASSMQDTGELFF. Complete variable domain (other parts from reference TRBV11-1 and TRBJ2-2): EAEVAQSPRYKITEKSQAVAFWCDPISGHATLYWYRQILGQGPELLVQFQDESVVDDSQLPKDRFSAERLKGVDSTLKIQPAELGDSAMYLCASSMQDTGELFFGEGSRLTVL.

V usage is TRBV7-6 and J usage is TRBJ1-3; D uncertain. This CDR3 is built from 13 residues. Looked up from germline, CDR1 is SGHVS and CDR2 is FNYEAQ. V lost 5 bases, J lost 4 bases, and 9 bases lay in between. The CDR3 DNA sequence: TGTGCCAGCAGCGTTATTGGGGGAAACACCATATATTTT. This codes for CASSVIGGNTIYF.

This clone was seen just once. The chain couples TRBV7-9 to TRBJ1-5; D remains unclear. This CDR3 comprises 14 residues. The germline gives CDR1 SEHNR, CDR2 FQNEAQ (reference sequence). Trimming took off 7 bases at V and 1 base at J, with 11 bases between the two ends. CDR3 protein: CASTLGPSNQPQHF. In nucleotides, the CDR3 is TGTGCCAGCACCCTAGGGCCAAGCAATCAGCCCCAGCATTTT.

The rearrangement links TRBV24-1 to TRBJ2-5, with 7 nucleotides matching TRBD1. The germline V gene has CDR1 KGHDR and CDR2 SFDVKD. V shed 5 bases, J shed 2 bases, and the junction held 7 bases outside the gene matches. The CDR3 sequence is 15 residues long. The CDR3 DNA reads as TGTGCCACCAGTGTAGGTGGCAGGGGGCAAGAGACCCAGTACTTC. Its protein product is CATSVGGRGQETQYF.

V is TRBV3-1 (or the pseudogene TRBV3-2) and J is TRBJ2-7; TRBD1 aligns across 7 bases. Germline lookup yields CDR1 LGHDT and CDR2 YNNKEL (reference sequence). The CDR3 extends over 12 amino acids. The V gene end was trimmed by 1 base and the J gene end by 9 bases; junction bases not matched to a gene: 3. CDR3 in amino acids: CASSQGQGRQYF. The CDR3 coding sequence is TGTGCCAGCAGCCAAGGACAGGGCCGGCAGTACTTC.

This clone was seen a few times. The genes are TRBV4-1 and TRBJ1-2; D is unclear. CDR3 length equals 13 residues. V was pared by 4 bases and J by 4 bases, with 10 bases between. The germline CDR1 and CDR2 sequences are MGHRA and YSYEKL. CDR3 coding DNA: TGCGCCAGCAGCCCGTACTCATCCTATGGCTACACCTTC. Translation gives CASSPYSSYGYTF.

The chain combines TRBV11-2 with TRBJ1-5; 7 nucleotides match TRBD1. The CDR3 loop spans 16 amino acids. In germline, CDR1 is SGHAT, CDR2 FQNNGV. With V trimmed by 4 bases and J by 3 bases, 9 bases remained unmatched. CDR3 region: CASSSKPGTVNQPQHF. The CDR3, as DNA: TGTGCCAGCAGCTCGAAGCCCGGGACAGTCAATCAGCCCCAGCATTTT.

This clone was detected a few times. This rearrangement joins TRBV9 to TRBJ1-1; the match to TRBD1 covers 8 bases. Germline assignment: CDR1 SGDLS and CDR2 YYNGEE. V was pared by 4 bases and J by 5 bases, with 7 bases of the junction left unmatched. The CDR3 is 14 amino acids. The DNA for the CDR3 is TGTGCCAGCAGCCGTACAACAGGGGGAACTGAAGCTTTCTTT. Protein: CASSRTTGGTEAFF.

The CDR3 DNA follows: TGTGCCAGCAGAGCGGGAGCCGGGGAGCTGTTTTTT. Translated, it gives CASRAGAGELFF. The V gene is TRBV2, the J gene TRBJ2-2; TRBD2 agrees at 8 bases. V shed 6 bases and J 6 bases; nucleotides not matched to a gene: 0. CDR3 length: 12 residues. Germline V gives CDR1 SNHLY, CDR2 FYNNEI.

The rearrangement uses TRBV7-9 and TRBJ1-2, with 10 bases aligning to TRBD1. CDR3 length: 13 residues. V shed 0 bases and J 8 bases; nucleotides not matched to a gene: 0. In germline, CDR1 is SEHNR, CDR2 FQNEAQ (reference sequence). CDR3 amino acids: CASSLAGQGGYTF. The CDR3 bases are TGTGCCAGCAGCTTAGCGGGACAGGGGGGCTACACCTTC.

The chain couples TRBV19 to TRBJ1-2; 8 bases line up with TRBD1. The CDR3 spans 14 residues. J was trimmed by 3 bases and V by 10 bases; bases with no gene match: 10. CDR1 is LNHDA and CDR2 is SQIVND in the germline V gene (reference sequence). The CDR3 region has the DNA TGTGCCACCAGAGTCGGGGGACAGGACTATGGCTACACCTTC. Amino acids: CATRVGGQDYGYTF.

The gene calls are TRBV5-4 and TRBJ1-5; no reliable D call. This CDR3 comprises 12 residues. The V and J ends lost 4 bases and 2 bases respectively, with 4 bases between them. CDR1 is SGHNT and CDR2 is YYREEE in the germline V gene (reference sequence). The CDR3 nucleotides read TGTGCCAGCAGCATAGGCAATCAGCCCCAGCATTTT. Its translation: CASSIGNQPQHF.

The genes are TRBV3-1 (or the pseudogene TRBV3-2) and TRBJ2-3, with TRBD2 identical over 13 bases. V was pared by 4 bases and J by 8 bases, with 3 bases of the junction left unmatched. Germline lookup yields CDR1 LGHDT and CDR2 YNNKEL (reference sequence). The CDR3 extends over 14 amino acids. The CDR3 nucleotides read TGTGCCAGCAGCCCGACTAGCGGGGGGTCTACGCAGTATTTT. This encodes CASSPTSGGSTQYF.

This CDR3 is CASSIRDREQKLFF. The CDR3 DNA reads as TGTGCCAGCAGCATCCGGGACAGGGAACAAAAACTGTTTTTT. The chain has TRBV13 and TRBJ1-4; 9 bases match TRBD1. Germline lookup yields CDR1 PRHDT and CDR2 FYEKMQ (reference sequence). J lost 9 bases, V lost 5 bases, and 7 bases had no gene match. CDR3 size: 14 residues. The full variable domain, rest sourced from reference TRBV13 and TRBJ1-4, is AAGVIQSPRHLIKEKRETATLKCYPIPRHDTVYWYQQGPGQDPQFLISFYEKMQSDKGSIPDRFSAQQFSDYHSELNMSSLELGDSALYFCASSIRDREQKLFFGSGTQLSVL.

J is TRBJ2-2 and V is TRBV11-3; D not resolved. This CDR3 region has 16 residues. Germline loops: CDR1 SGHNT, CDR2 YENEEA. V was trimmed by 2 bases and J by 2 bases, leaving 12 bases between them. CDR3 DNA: TGTGCCAGCAGCTTATGGTCCGGGTTCAACACCGGGGAGCTGTTTTTT. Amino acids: CASSLWSGFNTGELFF.

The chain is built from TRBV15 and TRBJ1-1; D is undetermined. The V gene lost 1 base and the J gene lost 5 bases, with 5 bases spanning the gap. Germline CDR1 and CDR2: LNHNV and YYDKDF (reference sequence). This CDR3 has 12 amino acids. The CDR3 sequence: CATSRAWTEAFF. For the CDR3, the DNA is TGTGCCACCAGCAGAGCCTGGACTGAAGCTTTCTTT. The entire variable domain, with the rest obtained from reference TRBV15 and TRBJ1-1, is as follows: DAMVIQNPRYQVTQFGKPVTLSCSQTLNHNVMYWYQQKSSQAPKLLFHYYDKDFNNEADTPDNFQSRRPNTSFCFLDIRSPGLGDTAMYLCATSRAWTEAFFGQGTRLTVV.

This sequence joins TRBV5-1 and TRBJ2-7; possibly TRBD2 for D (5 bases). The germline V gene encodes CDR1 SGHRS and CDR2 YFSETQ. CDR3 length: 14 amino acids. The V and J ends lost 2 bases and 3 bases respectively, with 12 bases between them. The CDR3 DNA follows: TGCGCCAGCAGCTTACGAGACGGACTCTACGAGCAGTACTTC. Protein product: CASSLRDGLYEQYF.

DNA for the CDR3: TGTGCCAGCAGCCAGGCCCAGGGGGCATTGACAGATACGCAGTATTTT. This translates into CASSQAQGALTDTQYF. The rearrangement links TRBV14 to TRBJ2-3, with 8 bases matching TRBD1. The V and J ends lost 3 bases and 3 bases, in that order; junction bases with no gene match: 8. This CDR3 region has 16 residues. Germline CDR1 reads SGHDN; CDR2 reads FVKESK.

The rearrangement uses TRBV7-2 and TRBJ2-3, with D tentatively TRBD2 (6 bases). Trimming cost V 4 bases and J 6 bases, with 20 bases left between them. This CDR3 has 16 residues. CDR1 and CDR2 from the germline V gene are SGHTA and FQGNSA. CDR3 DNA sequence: TGTGCCAGCAGCTCCAGTCTAGCGAGAGGGGAGGATACGCAGTATTTT. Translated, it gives CASSSSLARGEDTQYF. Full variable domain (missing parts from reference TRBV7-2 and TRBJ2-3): GAGVSQSPSNKVTEKGKDVELRCDPISGHTALYWYRQSLGQGLEFLIYFQGNSAPDKSGLPSDRFSAERTGGSVSTLTIQRTQQEDSAVYLCASSSSLARGEDTQYFGPGTRLTVL.

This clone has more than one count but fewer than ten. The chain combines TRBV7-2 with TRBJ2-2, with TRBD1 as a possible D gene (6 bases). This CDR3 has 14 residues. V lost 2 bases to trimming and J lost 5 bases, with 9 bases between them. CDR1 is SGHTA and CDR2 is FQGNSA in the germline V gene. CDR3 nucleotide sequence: TGTGCCAGCAGCTTATTTACAGGGACCGGGGAGCTGTTTTTT. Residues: CASSLFTGTGELFF.

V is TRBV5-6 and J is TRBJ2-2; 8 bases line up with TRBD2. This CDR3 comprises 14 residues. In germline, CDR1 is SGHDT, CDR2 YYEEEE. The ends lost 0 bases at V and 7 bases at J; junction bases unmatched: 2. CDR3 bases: TGTGCCAGCAGCTTGGGACTAGCGAACGGGGAGCTGTTTTTT. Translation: CASSLGLANGELFF.

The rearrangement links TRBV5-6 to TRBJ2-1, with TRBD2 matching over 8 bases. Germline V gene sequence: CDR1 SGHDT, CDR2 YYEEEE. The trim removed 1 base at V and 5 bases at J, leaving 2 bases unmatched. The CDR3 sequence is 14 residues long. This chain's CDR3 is CASSLTSGNNEQFF. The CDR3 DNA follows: TGTGCCAGCAGCTTGACTAGCGGAAACAATGAGCAGTTCTTC.